This T cell receptor beta chain emerged from a study of post-analysis software for immune sequencing data. On this clonotype: Its antigen is not known.

Study-level points and caveats: Compared with controls, patients showed significantly lower normalized Chao1 diversity. With TRBV5-6, TRBV5-1 and TRBV20-1 included, about five TRBV segments were more frequent in patients than in controls.

The J segment lost 7 bases and the V segment lost 4 bases, leaving 11 bases of the junction unmatched. The CDR3 is made up of 16 amino acids. Unique molecular identifiers were carried by the TCR beta cDNA libraries. From the PCR reads, TCRdb called clonotypes with MiXCR, one entry per CDR3 protein. The table shows roughly 670,000 distinct CDR3 sequences, with roughly three fifths occurring only once. The origin of this receptor is a girl aged 2 to 10 with multiple sclerosis. The V gene is TRBV12-3 or TRBV12-4, the J gene TRBJ1-4; TRBD1 matches 8 bases. Sequencing used blood. The CDR3 reads CASSWGQVGLAEKLFF. In nucleotides, the CDR3 is TGTGCCAGCAGTTGGGGACAGGTCGGGTTAGCTGAAAAACTGTTTTTT.